The clone carrying this T cell receptor (beta chain) came up a few times. Its antigen remains unidentified. These data come from a study of T cells in Graves' hyperthyroidism and ophthalmopathy. Whole-study results and caveats: For ophthalmopathy, model prediction preceded onset by a median about 6 months. The blood repertoire included most of the expanded thyroid clonotypes above 0.001.

V was clipped by 1 base and J by 0 bases, with 10 bases between them. The CDR3 contains 16 residues. CDR1 is SGHTA, CDR2 FQGNSA, per germline. The investigators amplified TCR beta CDR3 regions from RNA transcripts. First-round RT-PCR targeting the TCR CDR3 was performed with the HTBI primer set. In TCRdb, the multiplex PCR reads were re-called with MiXCR into one record per CDR3 protein. The repertoire holds 300,000 to 400,000 distinct CDR3 sequences, with roughly 14% as singletons. This chain links TRBV7-2 with TRBJ2-1, with D tentatively TRBD1 or TRBD2 (5 bases each). Sequenced input: blood. The TCR comes from a woman aged 55-69 years with Graves' hyperthyroidism. This CDR3 is CASSLVAGSSYNEQFF. The CDR3 bases are TGTGCCAGCAGCTTAGTTGCAGGGAGCTCCTACAATGAGCAGTTCTTC.